These T cell receptor beta chains were read from a single sample in a study of tumor-infiltrating lymphocytes in primary liver carcinoma. TCRdb re-analysed the multiplex PCR reads in MiXCR, keeping a single row per CDR3 protein. The sample consists of about 35,000 distinct CDR3 sequences, just under 75% of them appearing once. The sample was liver tumor tissue from sampling region 4. The receptors originated from a man aged 35 to 55 with primary liver carcinoma and hepatitis B virus infection. Each CDR3 is given with its conserved first and last residue. D genes are given only for firm matches. A row's size may be missing; if present it is once, few, many or a size class.

v_gene	len	abundance	d_gene	j_gene	CDR3nt	CDR3aa
TRBV7-8	13	.	TRBD2	TRBJ2-7	TGTGCCAGCAGATTTACTAGCGCCTACGAGTACTACTTC	CASRFTSAYEYYF
TRBV30	13	.	.	TRBJ1-1	TGTGCCTGGAGTTTCGTCATGAGCACTGAAGCTTTCTTT	CAWSFVMSTEAFF
TRBV10-2	13	medium-sized	.	TRBJ1-1	TGCGCCAGCACACGGGGGCGCGTCTCTGAAGCTTTCTTT	CASTRGRVSEAFF
TRBV14	16	once	.	TRBJ2-2	TGTGCCAACAGCCCCAGAGGACAGTCCAACACCGGGGAGCTCTTTTTT	CANSPRGQSNTGELFF
TRBV11-2	15	large	TRBD2	TRBJ2-3	TGTGCCAGCAGCTTAGGGCGACTAGCGGGAGATACGCAGTATTTT	CASSLGRLAGDTQYF
TRBV10-2	14	.	.	TRBJ2-2	TGCGCCAGCAGTGGACGGAGAGGGTGTGGGGAACTGTTTTTT	CASSGRRGCGELFF
TRBV6-2/TRBV6-3	15	.	TRBD2	TRBJ2-7	TGTGCCAGCAGATCCTACGGGACTAGGACATACGAGCAGTACTTC	CASRSYGTRTYEQYF
TRBV5-1	15	.	.	TRBJ1-6	TGCGCCAGCAGCTTGCGGGGGGCGACGAATTCACCCCTCCTCTTT	CASSLRGATNSPLLF
TRBV29-1	15	.	.	TRBJ1-1	TGCAACGTTTCCGCAGGGTGGAACATGAACACTGAAGCTTTCTTT	CNVSAGWNMNTEAFF
TRBV28	14	.	.	TRBJ2-7	TGTGCCAGCTGCTTCCAGGTAAACTCCTACGAGCAGTACTTC	CASCFQVNSYEQYF
TRBV29-1	13	once	.	TRBJ2-5	TGCAGCGGCCAGGGTGTGGATCCCAAGACCCAGTACTTC	CSGQGVDPKTQYF
TRBV21-1	18	many	.	TRBJ2-3	TGTGCCAGCAGCAGAGGACAGGGGGCGCGGGACCACACAGATACGCAGTATTTT	CASSRGQGARDHTDTQYF
TRBV6-1	12	.	.	TRBJ2-7	TGTGCCAGCGATATTGCAGACTACGAGCAGCACTTC	CASDIADYEQHF
TRBV11-2	14	few	.	TRBJ1-1	TGTGCCAGCAGCCCCCTCTGGCTGAATACTGAAGCTTTCTTT	CASSPLWLNTEAFF
TRBV5-4	12	.	.	TRBJ1-6	TGTGCCAGTAGTCACGATGATTCACCCCTCCACTTT	CASSHDDSPLHF
TRBV4-1	15	.	.	TRBJ2-1	TGCGCCAGCAGCCCAGTTGGGGGAGGCGGCATTGAGCAGTTCTTC	CASSPVGGGGIEQFF
TRBV30	13	.	.	TRBJ1-1	TGTGCATGGGGTGCCCTCAGAGGCACTGAAGCTTTCTTT	CAWGALRGTEAFF
TRBV11-3	13	.	.	TRBJ1-1	TGTCCCAGCAGCACTCGACAGAGGGCTGAAGCTTTCTTC	CPSSTRQRAEAFF
TRBV7-9	13	.	.	TRBJ2-2	TGTGCCAGCAGCCCCAGCCCCGATGGGGAGCTGTTTTTT	CASSPSPDGELFF
TRBV29-1	10	.	.	TRBJ2-1	TGCAGTCTTCTTGACAGCGAGCAGTTATTC	CSLLDSEQLF
TRBV30	11	many	.	TRBJ1-1	TGTGCCTGGAGTGAGGCAACCGAAGCTTTCTTT	CAWSEATEAFF
TRBV28	15	once	.	TRBJ1-3	TGTGCCAGTAGCCCTTTGACAAGAACTGGAAACACCATATATTTT	CASSPLTRTGNTIYF
TRBV29-1	15	.	TRBD2	TRBJ2-1	TGCAGCGTTGGACTAGCGGGAGTGCTCTACGATGAGCAGTTCTTC	CSVGLAGVLYDEQFF
TRBV6-2/TRBV6-3	13	.	.	TRBJ2-1	TGTGCCAGTAGTTACCATCTGGGCAATGAGCAGTTCTTC	CASSYHLGNEQFF
TRBV4-2	16	.	.	TRBJ2-1	TGTGCCAGCAGCCACCTCGGGGGACGGGAGAACAATGAGCAGTTCTTC	CASSHLGGRENNEQFF
TRBV5-1	15	.	TRBD1	TRBJ2-5	TGCGCCAGCAGTCACGACAGGGTTGACCAAGAGACCCAGTACTTC	CASSHDRVDQETQYF
TRBV6-1	15	.	.	TRBJ1-5	TGTGCCAGCCGGGTGACTAGTCACAGTAATCAGCCCCAGCATTTT	CASRVTSHSNQPQHF
TRBV30	18	.	.	TRBJ2-5	TGTGCCTGGAGTATTTTCCCCCTGCGACCCCCCTGGGTAGAGACCCAGTACTTC	CAWSIFPLRPPWVETQYF
TRBV11-2	12	.	.	TRBJ2-7	TGTGCCACCAGATCGAACAGCTACGAGCAGCACTTC	CATRSNSYEQHF
TRBV5-1	15	few	TRBD1	TRBJ1-1	TGTGCCAGCAGCACCGGGACAGGCGAATCCACTGAAGCTTTCTTT	CASSTGTGESTEAFF
TRBV4-2	16	once	TRBD2	TRBJ2-1	TGTGCCAGCATCCACGCCGGGGGACGGGGGGACAATGAGCAGTTCTTC	CASIHAGGRGDNEQFF
TRBV7-6	12	many	.	TRBJ2-5	TGTGCCAGCAGCCGGTCTGAGGGGACCCAGTACTTC	CASSRSEGTQYF
TRBV12-5	13	.	.	TRBJ2-7	TGTGCCAGTGATGGGACCGGTTTCTACGAACAGTACTTC	CASDGTGFYEQYF
TRBV5-1	14	medium-sized	TRBD1	TRBJ2-3	TGCGCCAGCAGCTTGGGACAGGGCTCAGATACGCAGTATTTT	CASSLGQGSDTQYF
TRBV30	15	.	.	TRBJ1-2	TGTACCTGGAGTGGATATGGACCGACCCTCCTTGGCTACACCTTC	CTWSGYGPTLLGYTF
TRBV11-3	14	.	.	TRBJ2-1	TGTGTCAGCAGCTTAGGCGTCTCGAAGAATGATCAGTTCTTC	CVSSLGVSKNDQFF
TRBV12-3/TRBV12-4	15	.	.	TRBJ2-2	TGTGTCAGCACCCCACTAGTGGCCCCCGGCTGGGAGCTGTTTTTT	CVSTPLVAPGWELFF
TRBV4-2	16	.	TRBD1	TRBJ2-4	TGCGCCAGGAGCCAACCCGTTGGACAGGGCAAAAACATTCAGTACTTC	CARSQPVGQGKNIQYF
TRBV4-2	15	.	.	TRBJ1-6	TGTGCCAGCAGCCAAGTGACTGTTTCTACATCACCCCTCCACTTT	CASSQVTVSTSPLHF
TRBV21-1	18	many	.	TRBJ2-7	TGTGCCAGCAGCCCACCGAATCTCTCAGGGACGGGCTCCTACGAGCAGTACTTC	CASSPPNLSGTGSYEQYF
TRBV28	14	once	TRBD1	TRBJ2-1	TGTGCCAGCACTTCCTCGGGACAGTGGAATGAGCAGTTCTTC	CASTSSGQWNEQFF
TRBV28	14	.	.	TRBJ2-1	TGTACGAGCAGTTTTACGGGAGAGTACAATGAGCAGTTCTTC	CTSSFTGEYNEQFF
TRBV7-9	14	.	TRBD1	TRBJ2-7	TGTGCCAGCAGCTCGGACAGGGGCTCTCAGGAGCAGTACTTC	CASSSDRGSQEQYF
TRBV28	13	.	.	TRBJ2-7	TGTGCCAGTAGTTCCGGACGGGGCTACGAGCAGTACTTC	CASSSGRGYEQYF
TRBV6-1	14	.	.	TRBJ1-5	TGTGCGAGCAGTGAGGACGGGCTCCTGGGACCCCAGCATTTT	CASSEDGLLGPQHF
TRBV5-1	13	.	.	TRBJ2-1	TGCGCCAGCAGCTTAACAGGGATCGATGAGCAGTTCTTC	CASSLTGIDEQFF
TRBV5-4	12	.	TRBD1	TRBJ1-6	TGTGCCTGCACCGAACAGGGGTCACCCCTCCACTTT	CACTEQGSPLHF
TRBV7-8	15	.	TRBD2	TRBJ2-7	TGTACCAGCAGCGCCAAGACTAGCGGCCACTACGAGCAGTACTTC	CTSSAKTSGHYEQYF
TRBV5-6	16	.	.	TRBJ2-3	TGTGCCAGCAGGCTTGGGTGCGGAAGTAGCGCAGATACGAAGTATTTT	CASRLGCGSSADTKYF
TRBV29-1	13	few	TRBD1	TRBJ2-7	TGTAGCGTTGGACAGGGAAAAAAGAACGAGCAGTGCTTC	CSVGQGKKNEQCF